What follows are 5 T cell receptor beta chains derived from one specimen sequenced in a study of identical twins. One entry per CDR3 protein results from TCRdb running MiXCR on the 5' RACE reads. The sample shows about 810,000 distinct CDR3 sequences, 9% to 15% of them seen only once. These same data were also listed under a study on yellow fever vaccine responses in identical twins.

Specimen: PBMCs. These receptors originate from a young woman in good health.

This chain connects TRBV4-2 to TRBJ2-7; 7 positions agree with TRBD2. V was pared by 0 bases and J by 3 bases, with 14 bases of the junction left unmatched. The CDR3 totals 18 residues. Germline V lookup: CDR1 LGHNA, CDR2 YNFKEQ. CDR3 region: CASSQEVKAAGFYYEQYF. Here the CDR3 DNA reads TGTGCCAGCAGCCAAGAAGTTAAGGCAGCGGGATTTTACTACGAGCAGTACTTC.

The chain uses TRBV20-1 and TRBJ2-7; 8 nucleotides agree with TRBD2. The CDR3 is 13 amino acids. Germline loops: CDR1 DFQATT, CDR2 SNEGSKA (reference sequence). Trimming cost V 7 bases and J 2 bases; bases outside gene matches: 7. The DNA for the CDR3 is TGCAGTGTTGTCCCGGGGGGGGCCTACGAGCAGTACTTC. Its protein is CSVVPGGAYEQYF.

This clonotype was detected ten times or more. The chain recombines TRBV9 with TRBJ2-3; D may be TRBD2 (6 bases). V lost 2 bases, J lost 4 bases, and 8 bases lay in between. Germline assignment: CDR1 SGDLS and CDR2 YYNGEE. CDR3 length equals 13 residues. In DNA form, the CDR3 reads TGTGCCAGCAGCGTGCGGGGTTCAGATACGCAGTATTTT. Translation: CASSVRGSDTQYF.

The V and J genes are TRBV7-9 and TRBJ2-3, with D perhaps matching TRBD1 (6 bases). The CDR3 is 15 amino acids. With 4 bases removed from V and 7 bases from J, the gap between germline ends came to 18 bases. Germline V gene lookup returns CDR1 SEHNR and CDR2 FQNEAQ (reference sequence). CDR3 residues: CASSSLDAQGNTQYF. The DNA for the CDR3 is TGTGCCAGCAGCTCGTTGGACGCACAGGGTAATACGCAGTATTTT.

This clonotype was seen more than once but under ten times. The genes are TRBV11-2 and TRBJ2-5, with D hard to call. Germline V gives CDR1 SGHAT, CDR2 FQNNGV. This CDR3 has 14 amino acids. The ends were cut back, 5 bases at V and 5 bases at J, with 15 bases in the middle. The CDR3 sequence: CASSPALDRETQYF. The CDR3 DNA reads TGTGCCAGCAGCCCAGCTTTAGATCGGGAGACCCAGTACTTC.